This T cell receptor (beta chain) was captured in a study of blood T cell repertoires in COVID-19. The overall study: T cells, B-cell-depleted T cells, or PBMCs supplied cDNA or gDNA.

As handled by the study authors: Reference gene primer amplification gave nucleated cell count estimates. Assay: immunoSEQ multiplex PCR; the TCRdb copy retains only in-frame clones and omits some. The V and J calls and clone size are taken from that table; D and trimming were inferred from the DNA. Of about 49,000 clones in the sample, 85% to 90% were seen once. Seattle's cohort entered during active infection and was followed longitudinally. The CDR3 has 15 amino acids. Looked up from germline, CDR1 is SGHDT and CDR2 is YYEEEE. V lost 4 bases to trimming and J lost 3 bases; unmatched junction nucleotides: 4.

The sequenced sample was peripheral blood. This clonotype was obtained from a woman of 80 years or more with COVID-19, enrolled during active disease. V usage is TRBV5-6 and J usage is TRBJ1-6, with 7 bases lining up with TRBD1. CDR3 in amino acids: CASSIRQGYNSPLHF. For the CDR3, the DNA is TGTGCCAGCAGCATCCGACAGGGCTATAATTCACCCCTCCACTTT. Supplemented by reference TRBV5-6 and TRBJ1-6, the full variable domain reads DAGVTQSPTHLIKTRGQQVTLRCSPKSGHDTVSWYQQALGQGPQFIFQYYEEEERQRGNFPDRFSGHQFPNYSSELNVNALLLGDSALYLCASSIRQGYNSPLHFGNGTRLTVT.